This entry is about one T cell receptor beta chain. Data came from immunoSEQ multiplex PCR; TCRdb stores just in-frame clones and leaves some out. The sample lists around 1.9 million clones; approximately 94% were seen once. These data come from a study of shared clonotypes between healthy human individuals. The germline CDR1 and CDR2 sequences are LGHNA and YSLEER. This CDR3 is 18 amino acids long. V gave up 1 base and J gave up 3 bases, with 22 bases separating them. Terminally differentiated effector memory CD45RA+ cells were left out of the naive CD8 fraction, which was CD45RO-negative and positively selected for CCR7.

This TCR was sampled from a man aged 18 to 29 in good health. Some clones in this sample may be carry-over from other donors' samples. Material: naive CD8+ T cells from PBMCs. V and J are TRBV4-3 and TRBJ2-7, with D perhaps matching TRBD2 (6 bases). The CDR3 region is CASSQAPPGGALNYEQYF. The DNA for the CDR3 is TGCGCCAGCAGCCAAGCCCCGCCAGGCGGGGCCTTAAACTACGAGCAGTACTTC.